One and the same sample provided the 26 T cell receptor beta chains below, sequenced in a study of CD8 T cells in ankylosing spondylitis (dated by TCRdb to 2017 to 2019). The receptor library was made with 5' RACE. Sequencer: Illumina HiSeq 2500. Using fastp trimming at Q25 and MiXCR clonotype assembly, TCRdb reanalyzed the public sequencing data and kept in-frame beta chains. Rows with one shared CDR3 protein collapse into an entry with the most common genes and DNA. This sample comprises 700,000 to 850,000 distinct CDR3 sequences, about an eighth of them detected only once. Approximately 0.46% of the sample lies in the top ten. What these receptors recognize is not known. Results the study describes overall, beyond this receptor: A TCR beta motif made up of several highly homologous amino acid variants appeared to be characteristic of blood from ankylosing spondylitis patients.

Material: blood, either unsorted or a sorted T cell fraction (not recorded which). These receptors originate from a male donor with ankylosing spondylitis.

Only a few counts were recorded for this clonotype. This chain connects TRBV15 to TRBJ1-1, with 11 bases fitting TRBD1. CDR3 length equals 18 residues. The trim removed 0 bases at V and 5 bases at J, leaving 11 bases unmatched. Per germline, CDR1 LNHNV and CDR2 YYDKDF (reference sequence). In DNA, the CDR3 is TGTGCCACCAGCAGAGATATAGGTGGACAGGGGGCCGGTACTGAAGCTTTCTTT. This sequence encodes CATSRDIGGQGAGTEAFF. The full variable domain, completed using reference TRBV15 and TRBJ1-1, is DAMVIQNPRYQVTQFGKPVTLSCSQTLNHNVMYWYQQKSSQAPKLLFHYYDKDFNNEADTPDNFQSRRPNTSFCFLDIRSPGLGDTAMYLCATSRDIGGQGAGTEAFFGQGTRLTVV.

The V gene is TRBV7-3, the J gene TRBJ2-3, with no clear D. This CDR3 has 13 amino acids. Looked up from germline, CDR1 is SGHTA and CDR2 is FQGTGA. The V end lost 4 bases, the J end lost 6 bases, and 11 bases lay between the germline ends. The CDR3 region has the DNA TGTGCCAGCAGCTCCCGGGCTGAGGATACGCAGTATTTT. It is translated as CASSSRAEDTQYF.

V is TRBV4-3 and J is TRBJ1-1; no clear D. Trimming pared 0 bases from V and 0 bases from J, leaving 8 bases between. CDR1 and CDR2 from the germline V gene are LGHNA and YSLEER. The CDR3 covers 15 residues. The DNA for the CDR3 is TGCGCCAGCAGCCAAGAGGGTCCGATGAACACTGAAGCTTTCTTT. Its translation is CASSQEGPMNTEAFF.

This clonotype was seen many times. The J gene is TRBJ2-7, the V gene TRBV4-2, with a weak D call TRBD2 (5 bases). This CDR3 comprises 16 residues. V was shortened by 4 bases and J by 0 bases, with 16 bases between the two germline ends. Per germline, CDR1 LGHNA and CDR2 YNFKEQ. This chain's CDR3 is CASSRAEGLSSYEQYF. CDR3 nucleotide sequence: TGTGCCAGCAGCCGTGCCGAGGGATTAAGCTCCTACGAGCAGTACTTC.

This chain uses TRBV10-3 with TRBJ2-7; TRBD1 matches at 8 bases. The CDR3 contains 12 residues. Trimming took 8 bases from V and 4 from J; bases not matched to a gene: 4. CDR1 ENHRY and CDR2 SYGVKD come from the germline V gene. CDR3 region: CAIGDRIYEQYF. The CDR3 region has the DNA TGTGCCATCGGGGACAGGATATACGAGCAGTACTTC.

This clonotype occurred many times. Compared with germline, one end of the junction differs, possibly owing to a read error. The gene calls are TRBV29-1 and TRBJ1-1; D ambiguous. This CDR3 has 11 residues. The germline V gene encodes CDR1 SQVTM and CDR2 ANQGSEA. CDR3 sequence reads: CSVDESVPATF. CDR3 nucleotide sequence: TGCAGCGTTGATGAATCAGTCCCCGCGACCTTT. The whole variable domain, remainder taken from reference TRBV29-1 and TRBJ1-1, is SAVISQKPSRDICQRGTSLTIQCQVDSQVTMMFWYRQQPGQSLTLIATANQGSEATYESGFVIDKFPISRPNLTFSTLTVSNMSPEDSSIYLCSVDESVPATFGQGTRLTVV.

This clonotype has just a few counts. This chain uses TRBV7-2 with TRBJ2-3; 8 nucleotides agree with TRBD1. With 2 bases clipped from V and 0 bases from J, the junction kept 4 bases outside the gene matches. The CDR3 contains 16 residues. Germline values: CDR1 SGHTA, CDR2 FQGNSA. The DNA of the CDR3 is TGTGCCAGCAGCTTAACAGGGGGTTCTAGCACAGATACGCAGTATTTT. Translation gives CASSLTGGSSTDTQYF.

This clonotype was detected many times. The V gene is TRBV4-3, the J gene TRBJ2-1; the match to TRBD2 covers 14 bases. The CDR3 runs 15 residues. J was trimmed by 8 bases and V by 5 bases; bases with no gene match: 5. Germline V lookup: CDR1 LGHNA, CDR2 YSLEER. The CDR3 coding sequence is TGCGCCAGCAGCACAAGGGGACTAGCGGGGGATGAGCAGTTCTTC. The encoded protein is CASSTRGLAGDEQFF.

The chain carries TRBV7-2 and TRBJ2-7; no clear D. This CDR3 is 14 amino acids long. Trimming took 1 base from V and 6 from J, leaving 13 bases between them. Germline V gene lookup returns CDR1 SGHTA and CDR2 FQGNSA. CDR3 in DNA: TGTGCCAGCAGCTTAGTCATTGGATTCGGCGAGCAGTACTTC. Translated: CASSLVIGFGEQYF.

The chain combines TRBV20-1 with TRBJ1-1; perhaps TRBD1 as D (6 bases). The CDR3 totals 14 residues. V dropped 5 bases and J dropped 7 bases, with 20 bases sitting between them. Looked up from germline, CDR1 is DFQATT and CDR2 is SNEGSKA (reference sequence). The CDR3 spells CSAPTPDSPDEAFF. DNA for the CDR3: TGCAGTGCTCCAACCCCGGACAGCCCAGATGAAGCTTTCTTT.

There are a few counts of this clonotype. This sequence joins TRBV20-1 and TRBJ2-7; no reliable D call. The germline gives CDR1 DFQATT, CDR2 SNEGSKA (reference sequence). The CDR3 has 14 amino acids. V was pared by 2 bases and J by 5 bases, with 16 bases between. CDR3 DNA: TGCAGTGCTAGACCCCGGACGACGCGAGACGAGCAGTACTTC. It is translated as CSARPRTTRDEQYF.

The V gene is TRBV18, the J gene TRBJ2-2, with D tentatively TRBD2 (6 bases). CDR1 KGHSH and CDR2 LQKENI come from the germline V gene. The CDR3 consists of 15 residues. Trimming removed 2 bases at V and 1 base at J, with 8 bases between. CDR3 loop: CASSPTRGNTGELFF. In nucleotides, the CDR3 is TGTGCCAGCTCACCAACGCGGGGGAACACCGGGGAGCTGTTTTTT. Combining the CDR3 with reference TRBV18 and TRBJ2-2 gives the whole variable domain NAGVMQNPRHLVRRRGQEARLRCSPMKGHSHVYWYRQLPEEGLKFMVYLQKENIIDESGMPKERFSAEFPKEGPSILRIQQVVRGDSAAYFCASSPTRGNTGELFFGEGSRLTVL.

This clonotype was detected a few times. The rearrangement uses TRBV29-1 and TRBJ2-3; D call uncertain. Trimming shortened V by 5 bases and J by 4 bases, and 16 bases separated the two germline ends. This CDR3 is 14 amino acids long. CDR1 SQVTM and CDR2 ANQGSEA come from the germline V gene. The CDR3 nucleotides are TGCAGCGTTATCCCAGGCGTTCAACCAGATACGCAGTATTTT. Its translation: CSVIPGVQPDTQYF.

V is TRBV7-2 and J is TRBJ1-6; D unclear. Trimming removed 6 bases at V and 8 bases at J, with 5 bases between. CDR3 length: 11 amino acids. Germline V lookup: CDR1 SGHTA, CDR2 FQGNSA. CDR3 DNA: TGTGCCAGCAGTAAGGATTCACCCCTCCACTTT. Protein sequence: CASSKDSPLHF.

This clonotype was counted only a few times. V usage is TRBV20-1 and J usage is TRBJ2-7; 7 bases are shared with TRBD2. After removal of 5 bases from V and 3 bases from J, the junction contained 7 bases not matched to a gene. CDR3 size: 13 residues. Germline V gene data show CDR1 as DFQATT and CDR2 as SNEGSKA (reference sequence). The CDR3 sequence: CSAARDYNYEQYF. Written as DNA, the CDR3 is TGCAGTGCTGCCCGGGACTACAACTACGAGCAGTACTTC.

The rearrangement uses TRBV4-2 and TRBJ2-5, with 11 bases identical to TRBD1. Germline V gives CDR1 LGHNA, CDR2 YNFKEQ. Trimming at V came to 4 bases and at J to 1 base, leaving 14 bases not matched to a gene. This CDR3 comprises 19 residues. In nucleotides, the CDR3 is TGTGCCAGCAGCCGTACCGGGACAGGGGGTTCCCCAGCCCAAGAGACCCAGTACTTC. Encoded protein: CASSRTGTGGSPAQETQYF.

V is TRBV20-1 and J is TRBJ1-1; no clear D gene. The ends were cut back, 3 bases at V and 1 base at J, with 12 bases in the middle. The CDR3 contains 14 residues. Germline V gives CDR1 DFQATT, CDR2 SNEGSKA (reference sequence). The CDR3 sequence: CSARSGSWNTEAFF. DNA for the CDR3: TGCAGTGCTAGGTCGGGATCTTGGAACACTGAAGCTTTCTTT.

The chain has TRBV4-2 and TRBJ1-6; D is unresolved. V lost 1 base and J 0 bases, leaving 7 bases between the germline ends. The CDR3 is 16 amino acids. Per germline, CDR1 LGHNA and CDR2 YNFKEQ. CDR3: CASSQARSSYNSPLHF. As DNA, the CDR3 is TGTGCCAGCAGCCAAGCGAGGAGCTCCTATAATTCACCCCTCCACTTT.

V is TRBV20-1 and J is TRBJ2-1; D is possibly TRBD2 (5 bases). This CDR3 region has 13 residues. The germline CDR1 and CDR2 sequences are DFQATT and SNEGSKA (reference sequence). Trimming took 6 bases from V and 6 from J, leaving 15 bases between them. In DNA, the CDR3 is TGCAGTGCCAATCCCCCGGGGATCAATGAGCAGTTCTTC. Translating gives CSANPPGINEQFF.

The CDR3 region is CASSLGSFDSYEQYF. The CDR3 coding sequence is TGTGCCAGCAGCTTAGGTAGCTTCGACTCCTACGAGCAGTACTTC. The chain couples TRBV7-2 to TRBJ2-7; D is unclear. There are 15 residues in the CDR3. The germline V gene encodes CDR1 SGHTA and CDR2 FQGNSA. V lost 1 base to trimming and J lost 0 bases, with 10 bases between them.

CDR3 bases: TGCGTGGTGAACTCGGGTGAAAAACTGTTTTTT. It is translated as CVVNSGEKLFF. The rearrangement links TRBV20-1 to TRBJ1-4; D gene unclear. There are 11 residues in the CDR3. CDR1 and CDR2 from the germline V gene are DFQATT and SNEGSKA (reference sequence).

In this sample, this clonotype turned up many times. CDR3 bases: TGCAGTGCTAGACCGGGGGGTGGCTACACCTTC. Its translation: CSARPGGGYTF. The V and J genes are TRBV20-1 and TRBJ1-2; weak D call: TRBD1 (5 bases). Trimming shortened V by 2 bases and J by 7 bases, and 8 bases separated the two germline ends. CDR3 size: 11 residues. CDR1 DFQATT and CDR2 SNEGSKA come from the germline V gene (reference sequence).

The V and J genes are TRBV3-1 and TRBJ2-6, with unresolved D. This CDR3 spans 17 amino acids. Germline CDR1 is LGHDT and CDR2 is YNNKEL (reference sequence). V shed 2 bases and J shed 0 bases, with 11 bases lying between them. CDR3 sequence reads: CASSQRHESSGANVLTF. Here the CDR3 DNA reads TGTGCCAGCAGCCAACGTCATGAGAGCTCTGGGGCCAACGTCCTGACTTTC.

The chain employs TRBV4-2 and TRBJ1-1, with 7 bases aligning to TRBD1. The germline gives CDR1 LGHNA, CDR2 YNFKEQ. Unmatched junction bases numbered 8, after V lost 4 bases and J lost 3 bases. The CDR3 runs to 15 residues. The CDR3 reads CASSRETGTYTEAFF. DNA for the CDR3: TGTGCCAGCAGCCGAGAGACAGGGACCTACACTGAAGCTTTCTTT.

There are a few counts of this clonotype. The chain's CDR3 is CSAVRLAGGHEQYF. CDR3 nucleotide sequence: TGCAGTGCTGTGAGACTAGCGGGAGGCCATGAGCAGTACTTC. The V call is TRBV20-1, the J call TRBJ2-7; 13 bases match TRBD2. V lost 5 bases, J lost 7 bases, and 8 bases stayed unmatched. Per the germline V gene, CDR1 is DFQATT and CDR2 is SNEGSKA (reference sequence). The CDR3 has 14 amino acids.

The V call is TRBV20-1, the J call TRBJ2-7; 9 nucleotides line up with TRBD1. The CDR3 contains 16 residues. V shed 6 bases and J 1 base; nucleotides not matched to a gene: 13. The germline CDR1 and CDR2 sequences are DFQATT and SNEGSKA (reference sequence). The CDR3 loop is CSALYPDRGFSYEQYF. CDR3 bases: TGCAGTGCCCTGTATCCCGACAGGGGGTTTTCCTACGAGCAGTACTTC.